Sequencing of this T cell receptor (beta chain) was carried out in a study of human T cells and chemical hapten exposure. Study-wide context: Researchers reported sensitizing a 2 cm by 2 cm upper inner arm skin site with 2% DPC. Patients received weekly diphenylcyclopropenone doses to the scalp throughout the approximately 24-week study.

Study-wide results and limits: Relative to control repertoires, expanded TCRs gave rise to significantly more large CDR3 similarity clusters. All donors were alopecia patients, so their immunity may differ from that of healthy people.

This sample's time point: patch test 3, about 24 weeks after DPC sensitization. Treatment noted: therapeutic diphenylcyclopropenone sensitization with weekly scalp DPC. TCRdb reprocessed the RACE reads via MiXCR and lists one record per CDR3 protein. The profile covers approximately 60,000 distinct CDR3 sequences, with 8% to 13% appearing a single time and about 2% taken by the ten largest. The ends were cut back, 7 bases at V and 4 bases at J, with 16 bases in the middle. There are 14 residues in the CDR3. Germline loops: CDR1 SGHTA, CDR2 FQGNSA. There are a few counts of this clonotype. Its antigen remains unknown.

The chain joins TRBV7-2 to TRBJ2-5; D might be TRBD1 (5 bases). The sequence was obtained from a woman aged 25 to 39 with alopecia areata. Some clones in this sample may be carry-over from other donors' samples. This sample comprised whole blood, obtained in connection with sensitization to the hapten diphenylcyclopropenone (DPC). The CDR3 region is CASTGQGRGETQYF. The CDR3 DNA sequence: TGTGCCAGCACCGGCCAGGGTAGGGGAGAGACCCAGTACTTC.